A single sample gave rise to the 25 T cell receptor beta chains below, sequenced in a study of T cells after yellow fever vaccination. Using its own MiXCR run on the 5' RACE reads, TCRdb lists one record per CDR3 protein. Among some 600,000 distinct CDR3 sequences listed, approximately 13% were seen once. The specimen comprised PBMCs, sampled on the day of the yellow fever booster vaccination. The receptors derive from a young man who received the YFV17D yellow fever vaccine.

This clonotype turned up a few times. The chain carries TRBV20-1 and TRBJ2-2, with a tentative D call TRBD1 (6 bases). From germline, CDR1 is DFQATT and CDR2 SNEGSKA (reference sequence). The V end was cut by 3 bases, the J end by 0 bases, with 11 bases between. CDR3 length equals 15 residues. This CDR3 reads CSASEGDANTGELFF. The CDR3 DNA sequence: TGCAGTGCTAGTGAGGGGGACGCGAACACCGGGGAGCTGTTTTTT.

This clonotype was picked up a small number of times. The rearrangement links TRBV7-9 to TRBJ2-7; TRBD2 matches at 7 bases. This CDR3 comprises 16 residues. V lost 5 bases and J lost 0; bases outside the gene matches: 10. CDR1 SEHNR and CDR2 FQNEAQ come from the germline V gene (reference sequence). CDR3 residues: CASSPWARTSSYEQYF. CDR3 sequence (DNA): TGTGCCAGCAGCCCGTGGGCGCGGACTAGCTCCTACGAGCAGTACTTC.

The CDR3 coding sequence is TGTGCCAGTAGTACCGTCCTCGAAGCGGGGGAGCTGTTTTTT. Encoded protein: CASSTVLEAGELFF. The rearrangement joins TRBV19 to TRBJ2-2; D is uncertain. Germline V gene data show CDR1 as LNHDA and CDR2 as SQIVND (reference sequence). Trimming shortened V by 4 bases and J by 8 bases, and 14 bases separated the two germline ends. This CDR3 comprises 14 residues. The complete variable domain, with remaining parts taken from reference TRBV19 and TRBJ2-2, reads DGGITQSPKYLFRKEGQNVTLSCEQNLNHDAMYWYRQDPGQGLRLIYYSQIVNDFQKGDIAEGYSVSREKKESFPLTVTSAQKNPTAFYLCASSTVLEAGELFFGEGSRLTVL.

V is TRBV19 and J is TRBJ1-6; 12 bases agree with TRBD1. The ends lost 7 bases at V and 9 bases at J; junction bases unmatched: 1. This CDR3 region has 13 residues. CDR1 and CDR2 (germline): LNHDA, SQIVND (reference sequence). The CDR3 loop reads CASKGQGASPLHF. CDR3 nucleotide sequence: TGTGCCAGTAAGGGACAGGGGGCTTCACCCCTCCACTTT. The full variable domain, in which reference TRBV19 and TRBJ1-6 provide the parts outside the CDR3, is DGGITQSPKYLFRKEGQNVTLSCEQNLNHDAMYWYRQDPGQGLRLIYYSQIVNDFQKGDIAEGYSVSREKKESFPLTVTSAQKNPTAFYLCASKGQGASPLHFGNGTRLTVT.

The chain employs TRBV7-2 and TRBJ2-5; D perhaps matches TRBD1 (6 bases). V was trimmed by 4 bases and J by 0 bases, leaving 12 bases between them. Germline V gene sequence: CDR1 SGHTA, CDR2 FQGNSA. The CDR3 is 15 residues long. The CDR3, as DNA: TGTGCCAGCAGCTCAAACAGGGCCTACCAAGAGACCCAGTACTTC. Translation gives CASSSNRAYQETQYF.

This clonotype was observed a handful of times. The CDR3 DNA sequence: TGTGCCAGCAGCTTGGCTCCCGGGACAGCTACCTACGAGCAGTACTTC. This sequence encodes CASSLAPGTATYEQYF. This sequence joins TRBV5-5 and TRBJ2-7, with TRBD1 matching over 7 bases. The V segment lost 0 bases and the J segment 2 bases; nucleotides outside the gene matches: 8. The CDR3 is made up of 16 amino acids. From germline, CDR1 is SGHKS and CDR2 YYEKEE (reference sequence).

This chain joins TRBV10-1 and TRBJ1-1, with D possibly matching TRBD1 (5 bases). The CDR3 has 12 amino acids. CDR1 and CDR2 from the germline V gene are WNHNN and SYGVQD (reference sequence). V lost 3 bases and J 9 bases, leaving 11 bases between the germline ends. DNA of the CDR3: TGCGCCAGCAGTGATTTTGCGGGACAAGCTTTCTTT. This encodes CASSDFAGQAFF.

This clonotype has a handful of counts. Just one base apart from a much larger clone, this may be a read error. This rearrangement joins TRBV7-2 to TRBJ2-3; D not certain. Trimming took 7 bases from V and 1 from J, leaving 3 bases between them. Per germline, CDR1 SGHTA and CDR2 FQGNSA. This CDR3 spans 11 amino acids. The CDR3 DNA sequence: TGTGCCAGCACCCGCACAGATACGCAGTATTTT. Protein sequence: CASTRTDTQYF.

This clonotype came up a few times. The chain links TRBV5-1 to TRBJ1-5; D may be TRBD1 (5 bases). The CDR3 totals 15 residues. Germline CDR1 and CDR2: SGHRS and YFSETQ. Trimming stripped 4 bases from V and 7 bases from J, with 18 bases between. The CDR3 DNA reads TGCGCCAGCAGCAAGGACAATCCGGGGACGCAGCCCCAGCATTTT. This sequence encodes CASSKDNPGTQPQHF.

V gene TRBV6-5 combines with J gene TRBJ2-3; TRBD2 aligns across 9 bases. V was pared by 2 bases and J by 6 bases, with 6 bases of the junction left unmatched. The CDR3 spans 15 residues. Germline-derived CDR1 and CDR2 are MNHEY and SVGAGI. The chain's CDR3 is CASSYRGTSRDTQYF. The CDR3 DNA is TGTGCCAGCAGTTACCGAGGGACTAGCAGGGATACGCAGTATTTT.

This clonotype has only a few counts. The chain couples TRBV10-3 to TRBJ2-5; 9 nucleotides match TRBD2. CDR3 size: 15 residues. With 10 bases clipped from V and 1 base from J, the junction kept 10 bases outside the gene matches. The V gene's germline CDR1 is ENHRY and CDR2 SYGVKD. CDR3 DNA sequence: TGTGCCACCGGGGAGGGTAGCGGGAGCCAAGAGACCCAGTACTTC. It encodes CATGEGSGSQETQYF.

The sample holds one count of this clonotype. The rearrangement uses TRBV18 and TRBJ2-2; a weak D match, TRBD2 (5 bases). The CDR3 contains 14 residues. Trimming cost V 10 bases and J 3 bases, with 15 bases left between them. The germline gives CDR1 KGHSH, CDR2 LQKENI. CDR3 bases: TGTGCCAATATTACAACTAGTGACACCGGGGAGCTGTTTTTT. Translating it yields CANITTSDTGELFF.

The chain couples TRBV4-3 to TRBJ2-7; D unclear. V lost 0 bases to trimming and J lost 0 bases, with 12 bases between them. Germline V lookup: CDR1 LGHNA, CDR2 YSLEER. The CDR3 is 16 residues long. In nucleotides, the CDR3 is TGCGCCAGCAGCCAAGATAGGAGTGGCGGCTCCTACGAGCAGTACTTC. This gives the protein CASSQDRSGGSYEQYF.

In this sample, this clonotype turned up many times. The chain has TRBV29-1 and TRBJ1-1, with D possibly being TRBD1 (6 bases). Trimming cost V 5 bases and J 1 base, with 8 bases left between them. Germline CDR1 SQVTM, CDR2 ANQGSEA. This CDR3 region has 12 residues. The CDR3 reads CSVRGGNTEAFF. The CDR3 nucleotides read TGCAGCGTTCGAGGGGGGAACACTGAAGCTTTCTTT.

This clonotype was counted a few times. In DNA form, the CDR3 reads TGTGCCACCTTATGGGGAGGGCTCTACAATGAGCAGTTCTTC. Translating gives CATLWGGLYNEQFF. V and J are TRBV6-1 and TRBJ2-1, with TRBD2 matching 7 bases. There are 14 residues in the CDR3. Per germline, CDR1 MNHNS and CDR2 SASEGT. V was pared by 10 bases and J by 3 bases, with 9 bases of the junction left unmatched.

The CDR3 loop reads CASSLGLPETGELFF. In DNA, the CDR3 is TGTGCCAGCAGCCTGGGCCTGCCAGAAACCGGGGAGCTGTTTTTT. This rearrangement joins TRBV4-2 to TRBJ2-2; D remains unclear. Germline V gene sequence: CDR1 LGHNA, CDR2 YNFKEQ. V dropped 4 bases and J dropped 5 bases, with 14 bases sitting between them. This CDR3 comprises 15 residues.

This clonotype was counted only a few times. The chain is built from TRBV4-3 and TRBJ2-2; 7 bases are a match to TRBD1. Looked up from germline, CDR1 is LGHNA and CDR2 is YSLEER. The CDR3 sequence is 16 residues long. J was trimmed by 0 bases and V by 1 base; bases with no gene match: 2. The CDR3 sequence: CASSQATGANTGELFF. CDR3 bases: TGCGCCAGCAGCCAAGCAACAGGGGCGAACACCGGGGAGCTGTTTTTT.

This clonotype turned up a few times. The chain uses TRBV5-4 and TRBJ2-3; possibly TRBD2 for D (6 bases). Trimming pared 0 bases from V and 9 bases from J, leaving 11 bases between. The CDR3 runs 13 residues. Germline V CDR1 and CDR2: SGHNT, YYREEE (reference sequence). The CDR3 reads CASSLAGGNTQYF. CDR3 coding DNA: TGTGCCAGCAGCTTGGCCGGAGGGAACACGCAGTATTTT.

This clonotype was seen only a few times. CDR3 sequence: CATSRDPGIYTEAFF. In DNA form, the CDR3 reads TGTGCCACCAGCAGAGATCCAGGGATCTACACTGAAGCTTTCTTT. The chain joins TRBV15 to TRBJ1-1; TRBD1 is a possible D gene (5 bases). This CDR3 comprises 15 residues. With 0 bases removed from V and 3 bases from J, the gap between germline ends came to 11 bases. Germline lookup yields CDR1 LNHNV and CDR2 YYDKDF (reference sequence).

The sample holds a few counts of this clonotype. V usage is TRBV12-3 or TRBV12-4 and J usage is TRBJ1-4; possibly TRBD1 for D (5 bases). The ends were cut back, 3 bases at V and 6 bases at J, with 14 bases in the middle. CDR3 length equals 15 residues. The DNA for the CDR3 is TGTGCCAGCAGTTTTTCTGGGACGGCCGATGAAAAACTGTTTTTT. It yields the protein CASSFSGTADEKLFF.

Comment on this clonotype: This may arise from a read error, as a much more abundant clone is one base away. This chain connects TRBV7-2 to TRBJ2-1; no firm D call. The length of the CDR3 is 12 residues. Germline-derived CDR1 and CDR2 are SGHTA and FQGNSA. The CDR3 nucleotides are TGTGCCAGCAGCCCTTGGGAAACTGAGCTGTTCTTC. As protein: CASSPWETELFF.

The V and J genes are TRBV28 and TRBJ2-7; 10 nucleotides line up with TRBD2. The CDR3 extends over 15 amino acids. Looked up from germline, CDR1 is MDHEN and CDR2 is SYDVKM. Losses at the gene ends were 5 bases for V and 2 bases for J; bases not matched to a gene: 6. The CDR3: CASSPSGRAPYEQYF. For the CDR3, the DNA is TGTGCCAGCAGTCCAAGCGGGAGGGCCCCCTACGAGCAGTACTTC.

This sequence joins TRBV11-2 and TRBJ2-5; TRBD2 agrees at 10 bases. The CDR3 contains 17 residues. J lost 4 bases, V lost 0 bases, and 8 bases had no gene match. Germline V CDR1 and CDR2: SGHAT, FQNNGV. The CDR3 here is CASSLDWASGRRETQYF. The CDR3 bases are TGTGCCAGCAGCTTAGATTGGGCTAGCGGGAGAAGAGAGACCCAGTACTTC.

Written as DNA, the CDR3 is TGTGCCAGCAGTTATCCGGGTCAGTTGCAGTTCTTC. Residues: CASSYPGQLQFF. The rearrangement joins TRBV6-2 or TRBV6-3 to TRBJ2-1; D is unclear. The V and J ends lost 3 bases and 12 bases respectively, with 12 bases between them. CDR1 is MNHEY, CDR2 SVGEGT, per germline. This CDR3 region has 12 residues.

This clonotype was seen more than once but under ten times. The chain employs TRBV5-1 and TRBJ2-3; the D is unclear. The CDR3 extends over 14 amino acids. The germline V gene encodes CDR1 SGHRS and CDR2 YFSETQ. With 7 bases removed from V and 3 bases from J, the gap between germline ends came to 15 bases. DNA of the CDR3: TGCGCCAGCTGGCCTGACCCCTCAACAGATACGCAGTATTTT. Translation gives CASWPDPSTDTQYF. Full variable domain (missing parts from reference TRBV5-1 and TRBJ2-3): KAGVTQTPRYLIKTRGQQVTLSCSPISGHRSVSWYQQTPGQGLQFLFEYFSETQRNKGNFPGRFSGRQFSNSRSEMNVSTLELGDSALYLCASWPDPSTDTQYFGPGTRLTVL.